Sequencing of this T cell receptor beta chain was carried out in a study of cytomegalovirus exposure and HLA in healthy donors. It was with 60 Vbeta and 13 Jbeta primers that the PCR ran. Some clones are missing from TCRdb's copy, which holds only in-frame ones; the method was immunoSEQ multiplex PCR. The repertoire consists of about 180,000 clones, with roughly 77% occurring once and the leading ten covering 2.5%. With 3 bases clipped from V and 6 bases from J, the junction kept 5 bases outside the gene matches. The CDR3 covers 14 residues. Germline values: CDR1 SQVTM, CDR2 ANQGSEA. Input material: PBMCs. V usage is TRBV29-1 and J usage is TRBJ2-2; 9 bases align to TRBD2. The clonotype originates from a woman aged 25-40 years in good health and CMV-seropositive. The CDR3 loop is CSVEASGVPGELFF. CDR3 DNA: TGCAGCGTTGAGGCTAGCGGGGTCCCCGGGGAGCTGTTTTTT.